The next 23 T cell receptor beta chains were all read from a single sample in a study of radiation and T cells in renal cell carcinoma. Time point specified: baseline pretreatment blood. Indicated treatment: 15 Gy SBRT to primary tumor, nephrectomy 4 weeks later. The data were produced by immunoSEQ multiplex PCR, yet TCRdb's version contains in-frame clones alone and is incomplete. Of approximately 150,000 clones listed, about 87% are singletons. The sample consisted of blood, taken from a patient whose treatment included radiotherapy and nephrectomy. The receptors here all came from a woman between 70 and 85 years old with renal cell carcinoma.

The chain recombines TRBV4-3 with TRBJ1-4, with TRBD1 as a possible D gene (5 bases). V lost 1 base, J lost 0 bases, and 12 bases lay in between. The CDR3 extends over 17 amino acids. Germline V gene sequence: CDR1 LGHNA, CDR2 YSLEER. As DNA, the CDR3 is TGCGCCAGCAGCCAAGGGAGGGGCGCGGCAACTAATGAAAAACTGTTTTTT. It specifies CASSQGRGAATNEKLFF.

This chain uses TRBV5-1 with TRBJ2-3; D is ambiguous. The V gene lost 4 bases and the J gene lost 1 base, with 10 bases spanning the gap. In germline, CDR1 is SGHRS, CDR2 YFSETQ. This CDR3 is 14 amino acids long. The CDR3 DNA follows: TGCGCCAGCAGCCTGGGTGGCCGCACAGATACGCAGTATTTT. It codes for CASSLGGRTDTQYF. Combining the CDR3 with reference TRBV5-1 and TRBJ2-3 gives the whole variable domain KAGVTQTPRYLIKTRGQQVTLSCSPISGHRSVSWYQQTPGQGLQFLFEYFSETQRNKGNFPGRFSGRQFSNSRSEMNVSTLELGDSALYLCASSLGGRTDTQYFGPGTRLTVL.

The chain uses TRBV28 and TRBJ1-6; no definite D call. This CDR3 has 12 amino acids. V gave up 3 bases and J gave up 7 bases, with 4 bases separating them. The germline V gene encodes CDR1 MDHEN and CDR2 SYDVKM. CDR3 residues: CASSLSNSPLHF. CDR3 DNA: TGTGCCAGCAGTTTGTCGAATTCACCCCTCCACTTT.

V gene TRBV10-3 combines with J gene TRBJ2-3; the match to TRBD1 covers 8 bases. Trimming removed 3 bases from V and 4 bases from J; junction bases left unmatched: 3. The CDR3 extends over 14 amino acids. In germline, CDR1 is ENHRY, CDR2 SYGVKD. The CDR3 coding sequence is TGTGCCATCAGTGACAGGGGGCTAGCAGATACGCAGTATTTT. Translation gives CAISDRGLADTQYF.

The rearrangement joins TRBV30 to TRBJ1-5; D unclear. Trimming removed 0 bases at V and 7 bases at J, with 13 bases between. Germline V lookup: CDR1 GTSNPN, CDR2 SVGIG (reference sequence). CDR3 length: 14 residues. CDR3 loop: CAWSVYSGSQPQHF. The CDR3 nucleotides read TGTGCCTGGAGTGTTTACTCCGGGAGCCAGCCCCAGCATTTT.

The rearrangement links TRBV30 to TRBJ1-6, with 8 positions matching TRBD1. Germline V gene sequence: CDR1 GTSNPN, CDR2 SVGIG (reference sequence). The trim removed 3 bases at V and 4 bases at J, leaving 8 bases unmatched. This CDR3 spans 16 amino acids. In DNA form, the CDR3 reads TGTGCCTGGAGGGATCGGGGACAGGCGTATAATTCACCCCTCCACTTT. Its translation is CAWRDRGQAYNSPLHF.

V usage is TRBV6-6 and J usage is TRBJ2-7; D remains ambiguous. The CDR3 has 12 amino acids. CDR1 is MNHNY, CDR2 SVGAGI, per germline (reference sequence). V gave up 6 bases and J gave up 2 bases, with 8 bases separating them. For the CDR3, the DNA is TGTGCCAGCAGCCCCGGTGCCTACGAGCAGTACTTC. It specifies CASSPGAYEQYF.

The gene calls are TRBV19 and TRBJ1-2; 9 bases line up with TRBD1. Trimming took 4 bases from V and 4 from J; bases not matched to a gene: 13. The CDR3 spans 17 residues. Germline V CDR1 and CDR2: LNHDA, SQIVND (reference sequence). The CDR3 DNA reads as TGTGCCAGTAGTACTCGACAGGGGGAGACCGTCTCCTATGGCTACACCTTC. It translates to CASSTRQGETVSYGYTF.

The genes are TRBV5-5 and TRBJ2-2, with a possible D match to TRBD1 (6 bases). The CDR3 covers 14 residues. Trimming removed 4 bases at V and 5 bases at J, with 12 bases between. Germline-derived CDR1 and CDR2 are SGHKS and YYEKEE (reference sequence). DNA of the CDR3: TGTGCCAGCAGCGCATCACAGGGAACCGGGGAGCTGTTTTTT. Translation gives CASSASQGTGELFF. Full variable domain (outside the CDR3, taken from reference TRBV5-5 and TRBJ2-2): DAGVTQSPTHLIKTRGQQVTLRCSPISGHKSVSWYQQVLGQGPQFIFQYYEKEERGRGNFPDRFSARQFPNYSSELNVNALLLGDSALYLCASSASQGTGELFFGEGSRLTVL.

This clone was picked up one time. The chain employs TRBV7-8 and TRBJ1-6; the D is unclear. The germline V and J ends were trimmed by 0 bases and 7 bases, with 10 bases remaining between them. There are 15 residues in the CDR3. CDR1 and CDR2 from the germline V gene are SGHVS and FQNEAQ. CDR3 coding DNA: TGTGCCAGCAGCTTAGCTGGTGATCGCAATTCACCCCTCCACTTT. Translation: CASSLAGDRNSPLHF.

The gene calls are TRBV18 and TRBJ1-2; D not certain. The CDR3 length is 13 residues. Trimming left V 2 bases short and J 2 bases short, with 6 bases between. Looked up from germline, CDR1 is KGHSH and CDR2 is LQKENI. The CDR3: CASSPGENYGYTF. The CDR3 nucleotides read TGTGCCAGCTCACCAGGGGAAAACTATGGCTACACCTTC.

The chain has TRBV6-1 and TRBJ2-2, with a weak D call TRBD2 (5 bases). Between the trimmed V and J ends, which lost 8 bases and 4 bases, there was a span of 14 bases. The CDR3 spans 14 residues. The germline gives CDR1 MNHNS, CDR2 SASEGT. The CDR3 bases are TGTGCCAGCTACCTAGGTACTAGCACCGGGGAGCTGTTTTTT. Its translation: CASYLGTSTGELFF.

The gene calls are TRBV16 and TRBJ2-3; D is undetermined. V was clipped by 0 bases and J by 6 bases, with 7 bases between them. Germline-derived CDR1 and CDR2 are KGHSY and FQNENV. The CDR3 runs to 13 residues. The CDR3 DNA reads as TGTGCCAGCAGCCAATCCCAGTTCGATACGCAGTATTTT. Encoded protein: CASSQSQFDTQYF.

The chain combines TRBV9 with TRBJ2-7; 8 bases are shared with TRBD1. Germline lookup yields CDR1 SGDLS and CDR2 YYNGEE. V lost 2 bases, J lost 7 bases, and 8 bases stayed unmatched. The CDR3 runs to 14 residues. CDR3 sequence: CASSVGNRGIEQYF. As DNA, the CDR3 is TGTGCCAGCAGCGTGGGAAACAGGGGGATAGAGCAGTACTTC.

The chain couples TRBV7-8 to TRBJ1-2; D ambiguous. The CDR3 is 12 residues long. Germline V gene data show CDR1 as SGHVS and CDR2 as FQNEAQ. V was shortened by 1 base and J by 8 bases, with 8 bases between the two germline ends. The CDR3 nucleotides read TGTGCCAGCAGCTTAGAGATAGGGGGCTACACCTTC. It encodes CASSLEIGGYTF.

This chain joins TRBV5-1 and TRBJ2-3; the match to TRBD2 covers 8 bases. This CDR3 is built from 16 residues. Germline V gene sequence: CDR1 SGHRS, CDR2 YFSETQ. Trimming at V came to 4 bases and at J to 0 bases, leaving 7 bases not matched to a gene. CDR3 in amino acids: CASSPGGAVSTDTQYF. CDR3 sequence (DNA): TGCGCCAGCAGCCCGGGGGGGGCGGTTAGCACAGATACGCAGTATTTT.

CDR3 nucleotide sequence: TGCGCCAGCAGCTTGGCGCCACTTAACTATGGCTACACCTTC. It encodes CASSLAPLNYGYTF. This chain connects TRBV5-1 to TRBJ1-2, with D unresolved. V lost 0 bases and J lost 1, with 7 bases in between. Germline V gene lookup returns CDR1 SGHRS and CDR2 YFSETQ. The CDR3 loop spans 14 amino acids.

This clone has a handful of counts. The V and J genes are TRBV19 and TRBJ1-1, with 7 bases identical to TRBD1. Looked up from germline, CDR1 is LNHDA and CDR2 is SQIVND (reference sequence). The CDR3 totals 16 residues. V trimming: 6 bases; J trimming: 4 bases; junction bases outside the gene matches: 14. The CDR3 loop reads CASSHERQGRSTEAFF. The CDR3 region has the DNA TGTGCCAGTAGCCATGAAAGACAGGGACGTAGCACTGAAGCTTTCTTT.

V and J are TRBV5-1 and TRBJ2-3; 11 bases are a match to TRBD1. The CDR3 has 15 residues. The V and J ends lost 4 bases and 2 bases, in that order; junction bases with no gene match: 3. CDR1 and CDR2 (germline): SGHRS, YFSETQ. CDR3 protein: CASSRGQGATDTQYF. The CDR3 DNA sequence: TGCGCCAGCAGCAGAGGACAGGGGGCCACAGATACGCAGTATTTT.

This chain connects TRBV9 to TRBJ1-2; D not resolved. There are 15 residues in the CDR3. Between the trimmed V and J ends, which lost 2 bases and 2 bases, there was a span of 13 bases. Germline lookup yields CDR1 SGDLS and CDR2 YYNGEE. The CDR3 reads CASSVFETQNYGYTF. The CDR3, as DNA: TGTGCCAGCAGCGTGTTCGAGACTCAGAACTATGGCTACACCTTC.

This clone came up once. Here the CDR3 DNA reads TGCGCCAGCAGCCGCGGAGAGGGGTACGAGCAGTACTTC. Its protein is CASSRGEGYEQYF. The chain has TRBV5-1 and TRBJ2-7, with D possibly called TRBD1 or TRBD2 (5 bases each). Between the trimmed V and J ends, which lost 4 bases and 4 bases, there was a span of 12 bases. Germline V lookup: CDR1 SGHRS, CDR2 YFSETQ. This CDR3 contains 13 residues.

V is TRBV16 and J is TRBJ1-2; no clear D gene. Germline V CDR1 and CDR2: KGHSY, FQNENV. Trimming stripped 2 bases from V and 3 bases from J, with 10 bases between. The CDR3 loop spans 14 amino acids. The CDR3 region is CASSQSRTDYGYTF. In DNA form, the CDR3 reads TGTGCCAGCAGCCAAAGCCGGACCGACTATGGCTACACCTTC.

The chain uses TRBV7-9 and TRBJ2-4; possibly TRBD1 for D (5 bases). Germline CDR1 is SEHNR and CDR2 is FQNEAQ (reference sequence). Trimming pared 1 base from V and 6 bases from J, leaving 13 bases between. The length of the CDR3 is 15 residues. CDR3 in DNA: TGTGCCAGCAGCTTAGGAGGCCTAACAGGAAACATTCAGTACTTC. Translation gives CASSLGGLTGNIQYF.